This T cell receptor (beta chain) appears in the sequencing data of a study of blood T cell repertoires in COVID-19 (dated by TCRdb to about 2020). With regard to the full study: Samples from collaborators originated in the United States, Italy and Spain and spanned both the acute and convalescent phases of COVID-19. The prospective study material was composed of cDNA or gDNA derived from T cells, B-cell-depleted T cells, or PBMCs. The dataset comprised deeply sampled blood TCRbeta repertoires from subjects exposed to, actively infected with, or recovered from COVID-19. The repertoires were released in a freely available public database meant as a resource for research on the immune response to SARS-CoV-2. The samples were drawn from two sources: the first 160 participants of the ongoing ImmuneRACE study, and 1,254 subjects contributed by 6 global collaborators. The sample metadata nearly always contained a de-identified subject ID, COVID-19 status, age in years and sex. Where available, HLA class I and class II types were taken from metadata supplied by the sample provider and were not determined by assay-based typing. Overall study outcomes, separate from this receptor: The quantity of clinical and demographic metadata differed by source and by participant and was supplied without curation.

The cysteine opens and the phenylalanine closes a CDR3 of 16 amino acids. Left in the record is the CDR3 DNA by itself, 48 bases read in frame from the first base. Clipping removes 5 bases from V and 5 bases from J, with 8 as the unmatched junction base count. Via the germline V gene, CDR1 is SGHVS and CDR2 FQNEAQ. As concerns this clone: The target of this receptor is not known. Base qualities are not provided; no much larger clone lies one nucleotide away.

Participants in the prospective study were enrolled through a virtual design, were aged about 18 to 100 years, and lived in about 25 United States geographic areas. In the prospective study, cohorts were assigned on the basis of participant-reported clinical history obtained from a screening survey and a study questionnaire. ImmuneRACE Cohort 3 recovered participants were defined by two consecutive negative NP/OP PCR tests, healthcare professional clearance, or symptom resolution. In the prospective study, mobile phlebotomists collected whole blood, serum and a nasopharyngeal or oropharyngeal swab from each participant. Participants in the prospective study had the option to provide additional blood draws and questionnaires over an approximately 2-month period. Prospective study blood samples were shipped either frozen or at room temperature before DNA extraction. TCRbeta CDR3 regions were amplified from genomic DNA by means of the immunoSEQ Assay, a bias-controlled multiplex PCR. Processing in the source paper ran as follows. Within the assay, amplification of reference gene primers was used to estimate how many nucleated cells each sample contained. To quantify the absolute abundance of each unique TCRbeta CDR3 rearrangement, sequence reads were collapsed and filtered. For each sample, productive Simpson clonality was calculated as the square root of Simpson's diversity index across productive rearrangements. What TCRdb holds here is the immuneACCESS table cut down to in-frame rearrangements. Part of the clones is not present; checked against another copy, under half of the missing clones reflect an unresolved V gene, and the others are unexplained. The DNA was the basis for D and trimming; V, J and clone size are from that table. The sample table lists around 250,000 clones, around nine tenths of them with a count of one. The top ten hold 1.5% to 2% of the sample.

The specimen sequenced was PBMCs or T cells enriched from blood (not recorded which). The chain uses TRBV7-8 and TRBJ2-2; 10 of the junction bases match TRBD1. The sequence came from a woman aged 45-65 years who had recovered from COVID-19. The CDR3 reads CASSPGTGAWTGELFF. The base sequence is TGTGCCAGCAGCCCGGGGACAGGGGCTTGGACCGGGGAGCTGTTTTTT.